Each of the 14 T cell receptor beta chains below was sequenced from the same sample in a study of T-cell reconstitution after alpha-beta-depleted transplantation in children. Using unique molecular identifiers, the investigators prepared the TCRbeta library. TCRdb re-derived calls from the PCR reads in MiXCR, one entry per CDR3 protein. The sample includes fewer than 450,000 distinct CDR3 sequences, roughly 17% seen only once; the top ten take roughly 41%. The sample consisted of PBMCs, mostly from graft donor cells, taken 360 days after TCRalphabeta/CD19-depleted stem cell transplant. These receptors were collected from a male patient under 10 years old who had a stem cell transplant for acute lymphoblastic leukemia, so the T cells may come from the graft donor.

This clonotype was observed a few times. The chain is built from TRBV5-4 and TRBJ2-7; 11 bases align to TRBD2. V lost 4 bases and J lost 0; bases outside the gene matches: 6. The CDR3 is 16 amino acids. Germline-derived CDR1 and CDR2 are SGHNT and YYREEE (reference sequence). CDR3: CASSRLAGRHSYEQYF. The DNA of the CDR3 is TGTGCCAGCAGCCGACTAGCGGGGCGCCACTCCTACGAGCAGTACTTC.

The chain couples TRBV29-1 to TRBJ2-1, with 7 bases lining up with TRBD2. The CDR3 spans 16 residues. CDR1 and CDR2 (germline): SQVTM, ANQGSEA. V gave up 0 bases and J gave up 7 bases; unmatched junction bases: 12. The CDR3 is CSVEDLGSGIGNEQFF. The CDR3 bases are TGCAGCGTTGAAGATCTGGGGAGCGGGATTGGAAATGAGCAGTTCTTC.

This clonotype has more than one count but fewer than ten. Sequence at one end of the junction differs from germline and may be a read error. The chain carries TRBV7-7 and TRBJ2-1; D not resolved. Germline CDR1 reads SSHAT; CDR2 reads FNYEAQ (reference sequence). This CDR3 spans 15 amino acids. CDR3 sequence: CASSLGVSQYNEQFF. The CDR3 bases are TGTGCTAGCAGCTTAGGAGTCTCCCAATACAATGAGCAGTTCTTC.

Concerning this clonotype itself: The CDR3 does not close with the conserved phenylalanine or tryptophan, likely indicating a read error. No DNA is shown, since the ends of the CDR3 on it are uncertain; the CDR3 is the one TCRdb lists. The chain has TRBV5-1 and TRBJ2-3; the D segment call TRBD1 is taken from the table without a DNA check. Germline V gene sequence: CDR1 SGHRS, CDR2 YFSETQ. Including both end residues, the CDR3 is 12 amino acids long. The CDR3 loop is CASSLQGDRELY.

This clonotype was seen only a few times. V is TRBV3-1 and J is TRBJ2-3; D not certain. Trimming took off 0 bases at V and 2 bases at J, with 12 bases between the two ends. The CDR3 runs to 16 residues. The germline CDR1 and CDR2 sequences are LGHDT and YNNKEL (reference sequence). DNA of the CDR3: TGTGCCAGCAGCCAAGATTTGAGTCTAAACACAGATACGCAGTATTTT. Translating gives CASSQDLSLNTDTQYF.

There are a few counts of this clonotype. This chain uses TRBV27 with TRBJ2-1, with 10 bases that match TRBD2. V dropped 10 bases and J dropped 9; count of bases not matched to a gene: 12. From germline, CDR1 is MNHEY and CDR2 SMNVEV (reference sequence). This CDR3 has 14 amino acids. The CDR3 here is CATLPTRTSGEQFF. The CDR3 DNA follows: TGTGCCACGCTCCCAACAAGGACTAGCGGTGAGCAGTTCTTC.

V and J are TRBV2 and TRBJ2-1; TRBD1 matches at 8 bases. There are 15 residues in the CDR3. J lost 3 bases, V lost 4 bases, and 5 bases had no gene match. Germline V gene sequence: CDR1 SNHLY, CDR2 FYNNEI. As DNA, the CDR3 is TGTGCCAGCAGTGGACCGGGACAGGACTACAATGAGCAGTTCTTC. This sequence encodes CASSGPGQDYNEQFF.

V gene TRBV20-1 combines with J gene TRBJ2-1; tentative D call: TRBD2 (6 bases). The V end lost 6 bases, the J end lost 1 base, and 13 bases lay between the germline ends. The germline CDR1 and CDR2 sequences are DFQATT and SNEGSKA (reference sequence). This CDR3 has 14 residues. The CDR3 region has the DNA TGCAGTGCACGCGAAGGGACTTCCTACAATGAGCAGTTCTTC. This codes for CSAREGTSYNEQFF.

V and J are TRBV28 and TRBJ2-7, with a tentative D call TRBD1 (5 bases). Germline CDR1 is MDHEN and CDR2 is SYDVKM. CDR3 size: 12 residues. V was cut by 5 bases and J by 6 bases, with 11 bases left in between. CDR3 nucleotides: TGTGCCAGCAGTGCGGCCAGGGTCGAGCAGTACTTC. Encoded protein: CASSAARVEQYF.

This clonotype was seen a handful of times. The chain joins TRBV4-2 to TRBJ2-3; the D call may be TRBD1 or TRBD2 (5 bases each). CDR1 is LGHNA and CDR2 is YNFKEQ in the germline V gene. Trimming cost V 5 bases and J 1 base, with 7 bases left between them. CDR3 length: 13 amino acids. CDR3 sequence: CASSGDRTDTQYF. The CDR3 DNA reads TGTGCCAGCAGCGGGGACCGCACAGATACGCAGTATTTT.

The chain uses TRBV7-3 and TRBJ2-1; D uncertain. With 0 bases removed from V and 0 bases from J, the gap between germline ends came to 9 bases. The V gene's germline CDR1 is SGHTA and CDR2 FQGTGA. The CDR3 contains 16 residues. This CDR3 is CASSLTGYSSYNEQFF. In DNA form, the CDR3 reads TGTGCCAGCAGCTTAACGGGATATAGCTCCTACAATGAGCAGTTCTTC.

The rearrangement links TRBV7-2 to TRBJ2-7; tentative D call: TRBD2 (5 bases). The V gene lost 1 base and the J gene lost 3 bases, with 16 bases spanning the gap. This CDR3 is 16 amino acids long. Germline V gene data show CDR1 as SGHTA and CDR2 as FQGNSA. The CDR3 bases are TGTGCCAGCAGCTTAGTTGGTAGCGACGTCGTCTACGAGCAGTACTTC. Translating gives CASSLVGSDVVYEQYF. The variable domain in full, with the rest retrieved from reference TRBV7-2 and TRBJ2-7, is GAGVSQSPSNKVTEKGKDVELRCDPISGHTALYWYRQSLGQGLEFLIYFQGNSAPDKSGLPSDRFSAERTGGSVSTLTIQRTQQEDSAVYLCASSLVGSDVVYEQYFGPGTRLTVT.

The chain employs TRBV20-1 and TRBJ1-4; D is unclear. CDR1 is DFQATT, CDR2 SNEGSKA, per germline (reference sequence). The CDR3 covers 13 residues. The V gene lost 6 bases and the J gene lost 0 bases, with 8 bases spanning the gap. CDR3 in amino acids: CSAKDPTNEKLFF. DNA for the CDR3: TGCAGTGCGAAGGACCCAACTAATGAAAAACTGTTTTTT.

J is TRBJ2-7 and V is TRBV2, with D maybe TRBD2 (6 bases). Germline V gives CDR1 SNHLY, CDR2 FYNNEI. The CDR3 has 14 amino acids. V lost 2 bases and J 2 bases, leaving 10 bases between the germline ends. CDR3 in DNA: TGTGCCAGCAGTGAACTAGCGAACGCCTACGAGCAGTACTTC. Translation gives CASSELANAYEQYF.